The T cell receptor beta chain described here comes from a study of CD8 T cells in ankylosing spondylitis. Findings and limits, study-wide: The disease-linked clones had a CD8+ phenotype and low blood frequencies. In the blood and synovial fluid of reactive arthritis, some motif variants had been previously reported.

A note on this clonotype: Its antigen remains unidentified.

TCRdb analysed the 5' RACE reads with MiXCR anew, one entry per CDR3 protein. The sample contains about 400,000 distinct CDR3 sequences, 20% of which appear only once. Germline CDR1 SGHTA, CDR2 FQGTGA. Trimming at V came to 4 bases and at J to 5 bases, leaving 4 bases not matched to a gene. The CDR3 runs to 16 residues. The chain combines TRBV7-3 with TRBJ2-2; 13 positions match TRBD2. Sequenced sample: blood, either unsorted or a sorted T cell fraction (not recorded which). This receptor was taken from a male donor with ankylosing spondylitis or in good health (not recorded which). The CDR3 loop is CASSSPGLAGTGELFF. The CDR3 DNA sequence: TGTGCCAGCAGCTCACCGGGACTAGCGGGGACCGGGGAGCTGTTTTTT.